Shown below are 14 T cell receptor beta chains from a single sample sequenced in a study of blood T cell repertoires in COVID-19. TCRdb keeps only in-frame clones here, not all; method: immunoSEQ multiplex PCR. The sample consists of more than 150,000 clones, 87% of them appearing once. The sequenced sample was peripheral blood. The receptor source for this set is a woman in her sixties or seventies with COVID-19, enrolled during active disease.

The rearrangement links TRBV7-3 to TRBJ2-1; D is perhaps TRBD1 (5 bases). The CDR3 runs 14 residues. CDR1 and CDR2 from the germline V gene are SGHTA and FQGTGA. Trimming cost V 2 bases and J 6 bases, with 11 bases left between them. The CDR3 nucleotides read TGTGCCAGCAGCTTAGACTTAAGGGGCAATGAGCAGTTCTTC. Translated: CASSLDLRGNEQFF.

The chain employs TRBV20-1 and TRBJ1-5; a weak D match, TRBD1 (5 bases). Trimming took off 3 bases at V and 5 bases at J, with 17 bases between the two ends. The germline V gene encodes CDR1 DFQATT and CDR2 SNEGSKA (reference sequence). The CDR3 covers 15 residues. This CDR3 reads CSASSAGYRDQPQHF. The DNA for the CDR3 is TGCAGTGCTAGTAGTGCAGGGTACCGTGATCAGCCCCAGCATTTT.

The rearrangement uses TRBV28 and TRBJ1-3, with no clear D. The V end lost 2 bases, the J end lost 2 bases, and 10 bases lay between the germline ends. The CDR3 consists of 15 residues. CDR1 and CDR2 (germline): MDHEN, SYDVKM. CDR3 coding DNA: TGTGCCAGCAGTTTAGCAGGATCAACTGGAAACACCATATATTTT. Its protein is CASSLAGSTGNTIYF. The full variable domain, rest sourced from reference TRBV28 and TRBJ1-3, is DVKVTQSSRYLVKRTGEKVFLECVQDMDHENMFWYRQDPGLGLRLIYFSYDVKMKEKGDIPEGYSVSREKKERFSLILESASTNQTSMYLCASSLAGSTGNTIYFGEGSWLTVV.

The chain has TRBV28 and TRBJ2-3; 9 nucleotides line up with TRBD2. J was trimmed by 0 bases and V by 10 bases; bases with no gene match: 2. CDR1 is MDHEN, CDR2 SYDVKM, per germline. This CDR3 is 13 amino acids long. CDR3 region: CAITSGSTDTQYF. In DNA form, the CDR3 reads TGTGCCATCACTAGCGGGAGCACAGATACGCAGTATTTT. The full variable domain, rest sourced from reference TRBV28 and TRBJ2-3, is DVKVTQSSRYLVKRTGEKVFLECVQDMDHENMFWYRQDPGLGLRLIYFSYDVKMKEKGDIPEGYSVSREKKERFSLILESASTNQTSMYLCAITSGSTDTQYFGPGTRLTVL.

J is TRBJ1-1 and V is TRBV30; 12 bases fit TRBD1. Germline V gives CDR1 GTSNPN, CDR2 SVGIG (reference sequence). The V and J ends lost 2 bases and 6 bases, in that order; junction bases with no gene match: 13. This CDR3 has 17 residues. CDR3 protein: CAWSPYRDRGRFSEAFF. Written as DNA, the CDR3 is TGTGCCTGGAGTCCCTACCGGGACAGGGGGCGATTTTCTGAAGCTTTCTTT.

This chain's CDR3 is CASSLAGWGAGELFF. The CDR3 DNA follows: TGTGCCAGCAGCTTAGCGGGTTGGGGAGCCGGGGAGCTGTTTTTT. The chain employs TRBV7-2 and TRBJ2-2; possible D gene TRBD2, 5 bases. The germline gives CDR1 SGHTA, CDR2 FQGNSA. This CDR3 is 15 amino acids long. The V gene lost 0 bases and the J gene lost 6 bases, with 11 bases spanning the gap.

The CDR3 sequence: CASSYSGSSYEQYF. The CDR3 DNA reads as TGTGCCAGCAGTTACTCTGGGAGCTCCTACGAGCAGTACTTC. The J gene is TRBJ2-7, the V gene TRBV6-6, with D perhaps TRBD2 (5 bases). Trimming shortened V by 0 bases and J by 0 bases, and 6 bases separated the two germline ends. CDR1 MNHNY and CDR2 SVGAGI come from the germline V gene (reference sequence). This CDR3 contains 14 residues.

The CDR3: CASSWRGAGNTIYF. DNA of the CDR3: TGTGCCAGCAGCTGGCGGGGGGCTGGAAACACCATATATTTT. The rearrangement links TRBV5-4 to TRBJ1-3; possibly TRBD1 for D (5 bases). Trimming shortened V by 3 bases and J by 2 bases, and 9 bases separated the two germline ends. Germline V gene data show CDR1 as SGHNT and CDR2 as YYREEE (reference sequence). CDR3 length: 14 residues.

By proportion, this clone is large (0.1 to 1%). The genes are TRBV7-2 and TRBJ1-1, with TRBD1 identical over 8 bases. V was pared by 4 bases and J by 3 bases, with 4 bases of the junction left unmatched. CDR1 and CDR2 from the germline V gene are SGHTA and FQGNSA. This CDR3 spans 14 amino acids. The CDR3: CASSSSGGYTEAFF. The CDR3 DNA reads as TGTGCCAGCAGCTCCTCAGGGGGCTACACTGAAGCTTTCTTT.

The CDR3 region has the DNA TGTGCCATCAAGGAATCCGGGACAGGGGGGGTGGATGGCTACACCTTC. Its translation: CAIKESGTGGVDGYTF. The chain employs TRBV27 and TRBJ1-2, with 11 bases fitting TRBD1. The CDR3 consists of 16 residues. CDR1 is MNHEY, CDR2 SMNVEV, per germline (reference sequence). V was clipped by 10 bases and J by 6 bases; unmatched bases: 16.

The chain couples TRBV28 to TRBJ2-1; TRBD2 matches 12 bases. From germline, CDR1 is MDHEN and CDR2 SYDVKM. This CDR3 is 15 amino acids long. Trimming at V came to 4 bases and at J to 7 bases, leaving 5 bases not matched to a gene. CDR3 residues: CASSSSGRALNEQFF. The DNA for the CDR3 is TGTGCCAGCAGTTCTAGCGGGAGGGCCCTAAATGAGCAGTTCTTC.

The V gene is TRBV3-1 (or the pseudogene TRBV3-2), the J gene TRBJ1-1; D call uncertain. The CDR3 totals 14 residues. Germline V gives CDR1 LGHDT, CDR2 YNNKEL (reference sequence). Deletions cut 4 bases from V and 1 base from J, with 10 bases between. In DNA, the CDR3 is TGTGCCAGCAGCCCCCACTTCCCGAACACTGAAGCTTTCTTT. It codes for CASSPHFPNTEAFF.

This clone was picked up a small number of times. V is TRBV7-3 and J is TRBJ2-2; 9 nucleotides match TRBD2. CDR3 size: 13 residues. Per the germline V gene, CDR1 is SGHTA and CDR2 is FQGTGA. Trimming removed 5 bases from V and 7 bases from J; junction bases left unmatched: 2. The CDR3 DNA reads TGTGCCAGCAGCACTAGCGGGCGCGGGGAGCTGTTTTTT. Encoded protein: CASSTSGRGELFF.

This chain joins TRBV28 and TRBJ2-7; weak D call: TRBD1 (5 bases). The length of the CDR3 is 14 residues. V shed 4 bases and J shed 2 bases, with 12 bases lying between them. Germline V gene data show CDR1 as MDHEN and CDR2 as SYDVKM. DNA of the CDR3: TGTGCCAGCAGTTCACGACAGAGAGCCTACGAGCAGTACTTC. It specifies CASSSRQRAYEQYF.